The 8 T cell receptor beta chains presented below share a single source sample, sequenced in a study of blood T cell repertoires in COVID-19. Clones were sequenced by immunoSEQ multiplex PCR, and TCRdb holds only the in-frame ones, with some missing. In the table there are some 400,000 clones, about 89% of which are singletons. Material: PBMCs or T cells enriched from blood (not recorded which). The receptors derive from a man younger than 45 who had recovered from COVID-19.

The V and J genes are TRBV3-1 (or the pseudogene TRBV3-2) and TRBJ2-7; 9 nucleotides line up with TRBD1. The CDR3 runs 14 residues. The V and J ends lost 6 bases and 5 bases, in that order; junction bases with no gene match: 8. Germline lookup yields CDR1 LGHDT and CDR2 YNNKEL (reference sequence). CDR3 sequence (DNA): TGTGCCAGCAGACCTCGGACAGGGGTCCACGAGCAGTACTTC. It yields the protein CASRPRTGVHEQYF.

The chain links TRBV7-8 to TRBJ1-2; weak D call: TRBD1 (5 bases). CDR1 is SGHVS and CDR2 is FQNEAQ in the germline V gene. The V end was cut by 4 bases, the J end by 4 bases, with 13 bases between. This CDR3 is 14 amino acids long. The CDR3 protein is CASSSVGASYGYTF. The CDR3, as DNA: TGTGCCAGCAGCTCCGTAGGGGCTAGCTATGGCTACACCTTC. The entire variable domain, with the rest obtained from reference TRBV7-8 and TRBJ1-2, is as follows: GAGVSQSPRYKVAKRGQDVALRCDPISGHVSLFWYQQALGQGPEFLTYFQNEAQLDKSGLPSDRFFAERPEGSVSTLKIQRTQQEDSAVYLCASSSVGASYGYTFGSGTRLTVV.

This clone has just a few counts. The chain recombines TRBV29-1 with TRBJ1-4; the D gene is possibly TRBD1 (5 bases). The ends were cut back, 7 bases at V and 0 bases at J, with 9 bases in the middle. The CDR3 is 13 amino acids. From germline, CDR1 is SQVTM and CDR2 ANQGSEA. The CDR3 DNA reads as TGCAGCGCGGCACAGGCAACTAATGAAAAACTGTTTTTT. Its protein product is CSAAQATNEKLFF.

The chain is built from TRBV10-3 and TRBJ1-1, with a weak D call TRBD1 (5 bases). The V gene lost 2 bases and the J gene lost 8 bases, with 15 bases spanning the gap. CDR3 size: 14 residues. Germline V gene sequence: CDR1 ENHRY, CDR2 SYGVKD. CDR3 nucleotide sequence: TGTGCCATCAGTGAGAGCTTCGAGGACAAGGAAGCTTTCTTT. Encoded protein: CAISESFEDKEAFF.

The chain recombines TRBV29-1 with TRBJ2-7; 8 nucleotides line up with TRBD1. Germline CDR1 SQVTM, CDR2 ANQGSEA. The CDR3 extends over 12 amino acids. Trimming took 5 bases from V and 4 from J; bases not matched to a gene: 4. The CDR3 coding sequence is TGCAGCGTTCGGCAGGGGGCGTACGAGCAGTACTTC. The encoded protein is CSVRQGAYEQYF.

CDR3 in DNA: TGTGCCAGCAGCTTGAAACAGGGGGCAAACTCACCCCTCCACTTT. Amino acid sequence: CASSLKQGANSPLHF. The rearrangement links TRBV5-6 to TRBJ1-6, with 9 nucleotides matching TRBD1. Germline CDR1 and CDR2: SGHDT and YYEEEE. The CDR3 covers 15 residues. With V trimmed by 1 base and J by 10 bases, 6 bases remained unmatched.

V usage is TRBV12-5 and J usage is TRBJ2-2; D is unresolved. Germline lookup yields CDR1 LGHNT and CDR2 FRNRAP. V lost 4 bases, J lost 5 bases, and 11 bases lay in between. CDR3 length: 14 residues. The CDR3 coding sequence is TGTGCTAGTGGTTCAGGCAGCCTAACCGGGGAGCTGTTTTTT. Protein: CASGSGSLTGELFF. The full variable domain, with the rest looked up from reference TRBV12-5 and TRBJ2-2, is DARVTQTPRHKVTEMGQEVTMRCQPILGHNTVFWYRQTMMQGLELLAYFRNRAPLDDSGMPKDRFSAEMPDATLATLKIQPSEPRDSAVYFCASGSGSLTGELFFGEGSRLTVL.

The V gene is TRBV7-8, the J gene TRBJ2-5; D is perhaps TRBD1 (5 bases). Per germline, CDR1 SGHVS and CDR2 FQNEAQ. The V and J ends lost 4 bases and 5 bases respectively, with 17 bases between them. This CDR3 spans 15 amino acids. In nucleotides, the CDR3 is TGTGCCAGCAGCTATAGCCAGGGTGGCGGCGAGACCCAGTACTTC. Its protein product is CASSYSQGGGETQYF.